The source of this T cell receptor beta chain is a study of T-cell memory formation after mild COVID-19. Study at large: TCR clusters were largely donor specific. Study-wide results and limits: Clones shrinking from day 15 to 85 showed even CD4/CD8 mixes; later expanders tilted CD4+.

The authors produced TCR alpha and TCR beta cDNA libraries with sample barcodes and UMIs by 5'RACE using constant-segment primers. In TCRdb, the 5' RACE reads were re-called with MiXCR into one record per CDR3 protein. The sample contains about 140,000 distinct CDR3 sequences, about 15% of which appear only once. This clonotype was detected ten times or more. Antigen unknown. Trimming at V came to 5 bases and at J to 4 bases, leaving 8 bases not matched to a gene. CDR1 and CDR2 from the germline V gene are MNHEY and SVGAGI. The CDR3 contains 15 residues. Sequencing was performed on PBMCs or a T cell subset sorted from them (not recorded which). This receptor was identified in an adult woman who had mild COVID-19 (a few samples of this study predate the infection). Cell type and time point are not known. The chain links TRBV6-5 to TRBJ2-1; 7 positions agree with TRBD2. The CDR3 DNA reads as TGTGCCAGCAGTCCAGGTAGCGGGCCGTACAATGAGCAGTTCTTC. Protein: CASSPGSGPYNEQFF.